The rows below give T cell receptor beta chains drawn from one sample of a study of cytomegalovirus exposure and HLA in healthy donors. Libraries were prepared by immunoSEQ multiplex PCR; TCRdb keeps only in-frame clonotypes and omits some of them. Of roughly 200,000 clones in the sample, 65% to 80% were seen once. Material for sequencing was PBMCs. Receptors were obtained from a woman aged 25 to 45 in good health and CMV-seropositive. The CDR3 runs from the conserved cysteine through the conserved F or W. The D gene is left open where the match is weak. Not all rows give a size; the values are once, few, many and, for expanded clones, a class.

size	V	J	D	DNA	CDR3
.	TRBV6-5	TRBJ2-3	TRBD2	TGTGCCAGCACTTCGACTAGCGGGAGTGCAGATACGCAGTATTTT	CASTSTSGSADTQYF
.	TRBV2	TRBJ1-1	.	TGTGCCAGCAGACAGGAGATGAACACTGAAGCTTTCTTT	CASRQEMNTEAFF
few	TRBV19	TRBJ1-5	.	TGTGCCAGTAGCGGAGATTATAGCAATCAGCCCCAGCATTTT	CASSGDYSNQPQHF
.	TRBV2	TRBJ2-3	.	TGTGCCATCCAAGGTCGGGGTCCAGCAGATACGCAGTATTTT	CAIQGRGPADTQYF
.	TRBV6-6	TRBJ1-1	.	TGTGCCACCTTGGCCCGGGGGAACACTGAAGCTTTCTTT	CATLARGNTEAFF
.	TRBV5-5	TRBJ1-5	.	TGTGCCAGCAGCTTGTTTCCCGGACTGAACAATCAGCCCCAGCATTTT	CASSLFPGLNNQPQHF
few	TRBV7-2	TRBJ1-1	TRBD1	TGTGCCAGCAGCCCACCAGGGGGGATGGGGGACACTGAAGCTTTCTTT	CASSPPGGMGDTEAFF
.	TRBV27	TRBJ2-7	TRBD2	TGTGCCAGCAGTTCCTCCTCGGCTTCACTAGCGGGGGTCTACGAGCAGTACTTC	CASSSSSASLAGVYEQYF
.	TRBV4-3	TRBJ2-1	.	TGCGCCAGCAGCCAAGGTAGTGCGGGATGGGCGAGGGATGAGCAGTTCTTC	CASSQGSAGWARDEQFF
.	TRBV7-9	TRBJ1-1	TRBD1	TGTGCCAGCAGCCCAAGTAGACCAGGGGGCTACGCTTTCTTT	CASSPSRPGGYAFF
.	TRBV19	TRBJ1-1	TRBD1	TGTGCCAGTATGGGACAGGGGGCTACCACTGAAGCTTTCTTT	CASMGQGATTEAFF
once	TRBV5-5	TRBJ1-2	.	TGTGCCAGCAGCTTTAGTACGATTCCCACTTTC	CASSFSTIPTF
.	TRBV4-1	TRBJ2-3	TRBD2	TGCGCCAGCAGCCAAGGGGTTAGCGGGAGCACAGATACGCAGTATTTT	CASSQGVSGSTDTQYF
.	TRBV10-3	TRBJ2-7	TRBD1	TGTGCCATCAGTGGGGACAGATACGAGCAGTACTTC	CAISGDRYEQYF
.	TRBV5-1	TRBJ2-2	TRBD1	TGCGCCAGCAGTAAACGGGGGACAGGGACCGGGGAGCTGTTTTTT	CASSKRGTGTGELFF
few	TRBV4-2	TRBJ2-7	.	TGTGCCAGCAGCTGGGGAGATAGGGACACTTACGAGCAGTACTTC	CASSWGDRDTYEQYF
.	TRBV2	TRBJ1-3	.	TGTGCCAGCAGATACACCTCTGGAAACACCATATATTTT	CASRYTSGNTIYF
few	TRBV6-5	TRBJ1-4	.	TGTGCCAGCAGTTACTCCCAGGAGGGGGAAAAACTGTTTTTT	CASSYSQEGEKLFF
.	TRBV27	TRBJ2-5	TRBD1	TGTGCCAGCAGTTCGACAGGGGGTCGGGAGACCCAGTACTTC	CASSSTGGRETQYF
few	TRBV4-1	TRBJ1-5	TRBD1	TGCGCCAGCAGCGAGCCGGGACAGCACAATCAGCCCCAGCATTTT	CASSEPGQHNQPQHF
.	TRBV2	TRBJ2-5	TRBD2	TGTGCCAGCAGGGACCAGACTAGCGGGGGGGTACAAGAGACCCAGTACTTC	CASRDQTSGGVQETQYF
.	TRBV9	TRBJ1-6	.	TGTGCCAGCAGCGATATCGATTCACCCCTCCACTTT	CASSDIDSPLHF
.	TRBV12-5	TRBJ2-1	TRBD2	TGTGCTAGTGGAACGGGACTAGCGGATAATGAGCAGTTCTTC	CASGTGLADNEQFF
.	TRBV18	TRBJ2-7	.	TGTGCCAGCTCACCACCGAGCGTTTACGAGCAGTACTTC	CASSPPSVYEQYF
.	TRBV14	TRBJ2-1	TRBD2	TGTGCCAGCAGCCCCTACCGACTAGCGGGGGATGAGCAGTTCTTC	CASSPYRLAGDEQFF
.	TRBV4-1	TRBJ2-7	TRBD2	TGCGCCAGCAGCCAAGATCTAGCGGGGGTGAACTACGAGCAGTACTTC	CASSQDLAGVNYEQYF
few	TRBV10-3	TRBJ2-2	.	TGTGCCGCCGGGACGAACACCGGGGAGCTGTTTTTT	CAAGTNTGELFF
.	TRBV5-1	TRBJ1-4	.	TGCGCCAGCACCCCCGGGACTAATGAAAAACTGTTTTTT	CASTPGTNEKLFF
.	TRBV7-9	TRBJ1-1	.	TGTGCCAGCAGTCCGCCGGGGGGGGGAACTGAAGCTTTCTTT	CASSPPGGGTEAFF
.	TRBV5-5	TRBJ2-2	TRBD1	TGTGCCAGCACCCGACAGGGATTGAACACCGGGGAGCTGTTTTTT	CASTRQGLNTGELFF
.	TRBV7-9	TRBJ2-1	.	TGTGCCAGCTGCTATTTGGACAGCCTAAGGTCGATAATTAATGAGCAGTTCTTC	CASCYLDSLRSIINEQFF
few	TRBV5-1	TRBJ2-1	.	TGCGCCAGCAGCCCATCGGGGGCCTACAATGAGCAGTTCTTC	CASSPSGAYNEQFF
.	TRBV9	TRBJ2-1	.	TGTGCCAGCAGCGTAGTTGGAGAGTCCGGTGAGCAGTTCTTC	CASSVVGESGEQFF
.	TRBV5-1	TRBJ1-4	.	TGCGCCAGCAGCTCCCTGGGAGCAACTAATGAAAAACTGTTTTTT	CASSSLGATNEKLFF
.	TRBV2	TRBJ2-3	.	TGTGCCAGCAGAGACCGTGACAGGCGCACAGATACGCAGTATTTT	CASRDRDRRTDTQYF
.	TRBV7-9	TRBJ1-2	.	TGTGCCAGCAGCGCGGGACTTGGCTACACCTTC	CASSAGLGYTF
.	TRBV13	TRBJ1-1	.	TGTGCCAGCAGCTTAGGCGGGTCCCTAGATGAAGCTTTCTTT	CASSLGGSLDEAFF
.	TRBV14	TRBJ2-1	.	TGTGCCAGCAGCCCCTGGGAAGGGGATGAGCAGTTCTTC	CASSPWEGDEQFF